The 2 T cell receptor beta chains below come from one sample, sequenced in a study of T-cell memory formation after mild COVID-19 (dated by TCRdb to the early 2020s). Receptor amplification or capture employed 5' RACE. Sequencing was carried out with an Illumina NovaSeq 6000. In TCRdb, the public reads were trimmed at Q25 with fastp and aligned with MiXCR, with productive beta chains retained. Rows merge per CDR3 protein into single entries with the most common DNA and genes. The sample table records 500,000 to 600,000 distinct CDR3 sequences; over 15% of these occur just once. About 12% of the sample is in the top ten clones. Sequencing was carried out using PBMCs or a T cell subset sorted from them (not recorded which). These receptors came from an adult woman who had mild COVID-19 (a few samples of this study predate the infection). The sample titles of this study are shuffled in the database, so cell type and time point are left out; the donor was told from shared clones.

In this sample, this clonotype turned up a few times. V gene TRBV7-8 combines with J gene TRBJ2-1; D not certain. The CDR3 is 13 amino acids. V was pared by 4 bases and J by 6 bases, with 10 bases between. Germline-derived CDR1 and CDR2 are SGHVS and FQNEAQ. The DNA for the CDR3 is TGTGCCAGCAGCTGGACCCCCGCCAATGAGCAGTTCTTC. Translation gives CASSWTPANEQFF.

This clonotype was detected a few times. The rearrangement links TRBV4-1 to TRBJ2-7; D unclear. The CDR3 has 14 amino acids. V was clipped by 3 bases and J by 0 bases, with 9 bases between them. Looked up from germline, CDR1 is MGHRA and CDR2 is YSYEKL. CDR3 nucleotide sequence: TGCGCCAGCAGCCATGGAAGGAGCTCCTACGAGCAGTACTTC. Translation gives CASSHGRSSYEQYF.